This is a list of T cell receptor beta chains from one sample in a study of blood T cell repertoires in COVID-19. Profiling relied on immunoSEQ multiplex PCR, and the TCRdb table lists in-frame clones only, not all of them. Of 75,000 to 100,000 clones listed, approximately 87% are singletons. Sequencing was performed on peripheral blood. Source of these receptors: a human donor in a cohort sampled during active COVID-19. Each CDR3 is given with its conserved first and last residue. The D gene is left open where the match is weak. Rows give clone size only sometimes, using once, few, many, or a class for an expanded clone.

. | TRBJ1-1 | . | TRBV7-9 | TGTGCCAGCAGCTTAGTCGGGGTGGGCACTGAAGCTTTCTTT | CASSLVGVGTEAFF
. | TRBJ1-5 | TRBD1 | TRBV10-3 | TGTGCCATCAGTCTGACAGGGGAAGGCAATCAGCCCCAGCATTTT | CAISLTGEGNQPQHF
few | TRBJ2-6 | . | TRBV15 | TGTGCCACCAGCAGGAGGGTCTCTGGGGCCAACGTCCTGACTTTC | CATSRRVSGANVLTF
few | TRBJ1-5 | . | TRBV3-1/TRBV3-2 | TGTGCCAGCAGCCAAGGAGATGGAGGTCTCCAGCATTTT | CASSQGDGGLQHF
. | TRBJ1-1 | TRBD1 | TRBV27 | TGTGCCAGCAGTCCCGGGACAGTCATGAACACTGAAGCTTTCTTT | CASSPGTVMNTEAFF
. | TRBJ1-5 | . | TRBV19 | TGTGCCAGTAGTGAGAGTGGCAGGGCTAATCAGCCCCAGCATTTT | CASSESGRANQPQHF
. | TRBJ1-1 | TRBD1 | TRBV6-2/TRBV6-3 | TGTGCCAGCAGTCCCCAAGGGCAGGGGGCAAGGGTTGAAGCTTTCTTT | CASSPQGQGARVEAFF
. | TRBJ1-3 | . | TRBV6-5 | TGTGCCAGCAGAGAGAGCTCTGGAAACACCATATATTTT | CASRESSGNTIYF
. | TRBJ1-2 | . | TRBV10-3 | TGTGCCATCAGTGAGAGTCCTACAGGGTCCAGCGGCTACACCTTC | CAISESPTGSSGYTF
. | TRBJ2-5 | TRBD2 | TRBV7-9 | TGTGCCAGCAGCTTATGGGCAGCGGGACTCCAAGAGACCCAGTACTTC | CASSLWAAGLQETQYF
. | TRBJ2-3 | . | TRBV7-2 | TGTGCCAGCAGCCTTAGGGGAAGGACAGATACGCAGTATTTT | CASSLRGRTDTQYF
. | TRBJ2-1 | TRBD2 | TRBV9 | TGTGCCAGCAGCGTAGGGGTAACTAGCGGTTACAATGAGCAGTTCTTC | CASSVGVTSGYNEQFF
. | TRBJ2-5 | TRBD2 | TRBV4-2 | TGTGCCAGCAGCCAATCGAAGCGGGGGCCCCAAGAGACCCAGTACTTC | CASSQSKRGPQETQYF
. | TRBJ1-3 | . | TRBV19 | TGTGCCAGTAGATCAGGGGGAAACACCATATATTTT | CASRSGGNTIYF
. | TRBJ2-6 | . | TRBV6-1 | TGTGCCAGCAGTGATCCCTTCTCTGGGGCCAACGTCCTGACTTTC | CASSDPFSGANVLTF
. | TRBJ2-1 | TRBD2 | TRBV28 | TGTGCCAGCAGTCCCCGACTAGCGGAGGGTAATGAGCAGTTCTTC | CASSPRLAEGNEQFF
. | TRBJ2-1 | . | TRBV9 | TGTGCCAGCAGCGGAGGGAGCAATGAGCAGTTCTTC | CASSGGSNEQFF
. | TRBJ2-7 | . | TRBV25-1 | TGTGCCAGCAGTACAGGTTACGAGCAGTACTTC | CASSTGYEQYF